This TCR beta chain was sequenced during a study of CD8 T cells in ankylosing spondylitis. TCRdb reprocessed the 5' RACE reads with MiXCR, giving one entry per CDR3 protein. The sample has 250,000 to 400,000 distinct CDR3 sequences, 11% seen once. In its sample, this clonotype was seen many times. As yet, its antigen is unknown. Study conclusions and caveats: Disease-linked clones were CD8+ and relatively rare in peripheral blood.

V was clipped by 4 bases and J by 5 bases, with 3 bases between them. CDR3 length: 11 residues. Germline V gene lookup returns CDR1 SGHTA and CDR2 FQGTGA. The clonotype comes from a female donor with ankylosing spondylitis or in good health (not recorded which). Sequencing input: blood, either unsorted or a sorted T cell fraction (not recorded which). The chain uses TRBV7-3 and TRBJ1-5; no firm D call. CDR3 sequence reads: CASSYDQPQHF. CDR3 coding DNA: TGTGCCAGCAGCTACGATCAGCCCCAGCATTTT.